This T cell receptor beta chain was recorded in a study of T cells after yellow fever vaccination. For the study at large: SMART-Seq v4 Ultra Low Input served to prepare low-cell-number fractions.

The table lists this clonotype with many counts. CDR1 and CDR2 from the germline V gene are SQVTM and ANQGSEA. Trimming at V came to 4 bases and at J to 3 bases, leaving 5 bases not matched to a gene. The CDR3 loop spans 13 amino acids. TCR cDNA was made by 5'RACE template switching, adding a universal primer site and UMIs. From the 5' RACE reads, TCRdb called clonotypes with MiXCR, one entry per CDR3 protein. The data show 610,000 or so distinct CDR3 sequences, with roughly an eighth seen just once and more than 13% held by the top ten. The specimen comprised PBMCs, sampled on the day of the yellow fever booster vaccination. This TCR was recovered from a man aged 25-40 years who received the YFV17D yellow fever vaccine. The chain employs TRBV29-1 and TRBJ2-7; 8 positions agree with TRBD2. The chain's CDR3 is CSVGISGNYEQYF. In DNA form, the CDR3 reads TGCAGCGTTGGTATTAGCGGGAACTACGAGCAGTACTTC.